This TCR beta chain emerged from a study of monozygotic twins with inflammatory bowel disease. Per germline, CDR1 SGHVS and CDR2 FNYEAQ. The CDR3 has 14 amino acids. As to this clonotype: Its antigen is still unknown.

A 6-nucleotide sample barcode was carried by the UMIs, which template switching added. One entry per CDR3 protein, without DNA, is what TCRdb gives after re-calling the 5' RACE reads. The sample data list around 100,000 distinct CDR3 sequences. Study-level results: Patient repertoires may carry noise from differing immunosuppressive treatments. Relative to healthy twins, IBD patients had fewer clonotypes in common with others, a gap that was especially apparent with disease activity.

The gene calls are TRBV7-6 and TRBJ2-5; TCRdb names TRBD1, which stays unverified in the absence of DNA. The specimen sequenced was blood. The receptor was derived from a human donor with ulcerative colitis or Crohn's disease, or a healthy co-twin of an affected twin (not recorded which). The CDR3 region is CASSPWTGQETQYF.